This T cell receptor (beta chain) was captured in a study of response to subunit inactivated influenza vaccine (dated by TCRdb to 2016 to 2019). About the full investigation: Deep quantitative profiling of the T cell receptor repertoire was used in the study to follow responses to a trivalent subunit inactivated influenza vaccine.

Findings and caveats that apply to the study as a whole: The authors suggested that each seasonal influenza vaccination may recruit only a limited number of new T cells.

The library was generated by RT-PCR. Instrument on record: Illumina HiSeq 2500. Clones were called with MiXCR by TCRdb after fastp trimmed the public reads at Q25, and only in-frame beta chains were retained. Each CDR3 protein gets just one entry, which takes the most common genes and DNA from the rows behind it. For this sample there are 800,000 to 1,000,000 distinct CDR3 sequences; 21% appear just once. Around 9.6% of the sample is in the top ten clones. Based on the germline V gene, the CDR1 and CDR2 sequences are SGHTA and FQGNSA. From its cysteine to its phenylalanine, the CDR3 spans 12 amino acids. Only the CDR3 portion is preserved as DNA: 36 bases, with reading frame beginning at the first base. Cut back by 3 bases and 8 bases, the V and J ends lie 10 bases apart. In regard to this clonotype: The specificity of this receptor is unknown. No clone much larger than this one lies a single base away; base qualities are absent.

This specimen consisted of PBMCs from blood, obtained roughly 5 days after vaccination. The TCR comes from a man in his fifties or sixties who received an inactivated influenza vaccine. Donor details come from another sample of the same person, matched by shared clones. The V and J genes are TRBV7-2 and TRBJ1-1, with no reliable assignment of the D segment. The sequence in DNA is TGTGCCAGCAGCTTTCTCTGGTCAGAAGCTTTCTTT. This sequence encodes CASSFLWSEAFF. Full variable domain (CDR3 extended with the reference TRBV7-2 and TRBJ1-1 proteins): GAGVSQSPSNKVTEKGKDVELRCDPISGHTALYWYRQSLGQGLEFLIYFQGNSAPDKSGLPSDRFSAERTGGSVSTLTIQRTQQEDSAVYLCASSFLWSEAFFGQGTRLTVV.